The 19 T cell receptor beta chains below were found in one sample sequenced in a study (dated by TCRdb to between 2014 and 2016). Libraries were built with 5' RACE. For sequencing, an Illumina MiSeq was employed. TCRdb redid the processing of the public reads, applying fastp at Q25 and MiXCR, and retained in-frame beta chains. Rows matching on CDR3 protein sequence are summarized as one entry with the most common DNA and genes. Here the sample has thousands of distinct CDR3 sequences; roughly 40% occur a single time. Of the sample, 4.4% falls within the top ten clones. The source material was memory CD4+ T cells sorted from blood. What the cell subset or site label conveys for this sample: memory CD4+ T cells, CD4+CD45RO+CD25-. The source is a female donor with breast cancer.

This chain joins TRBV20-1 and TRBJ1-2, with a weak D call TRBD1 (5 bases). The length of the CDR3 is 12 residues. V was shortened by 2 bases and J by 3 bases, with 7 bases between the two germline ends. Germline V gives CDR1 DFQATT, CDR2 SNEGSKA (reference sequence). The CDR3 protein is CSARTGHYGYTF. For the CDR3, the DNA is TGCAGTGCTAGAACAGGACACTATGGCTACACCTTC.

The V and J genes are TRBV7-3 and TRBJ2-6; the D gene is possibly TRBD1 (5 bases). Trimming took off 5 bases at V and 0 bases at J, with 11 bases between the two ends. This CDR3 is 16 amino acids long. Germline CDR1 reads SGHTA; CDR2 reads FQGTGA. The CDR3 region has the DNA TGTGCCAGCAGCCCTGACAGAGGCTCTGGGGCCAACGTCCTGACTTTC. This gives the protein CASSPDRGSGANVLTF.

The J gene is TRBJ2-5, the V gene TRBV18; D is unclear. The CDR3 sequence is 13 residues long. Germline V CDR1 and CDR2: KGHSH, LQKENI. V shed 8 bases and J shed 5 bases, with 15 bases lying between them. CDR3 sequence reads: CASRRIGSETQYF. For the CDR3, the DNA is TGTGCCAGCAGAAGGATAGGTAGTGAGACCCAGTACTTC.

The chain joins TRBV7-8 to TRBJ1-1; possibly TRBD1 for D (5 bases). Trimming took off 2 bases at V and 3 bases at J, with 13 bases between the two ends. The CDR3 covers 15 residues. Looked up from germline, CDR1 is SGHVS and CDR2 is FQNEAQ. In nucleotides, the CDR3 is TGTGCCAGCAGCTTAAAGGCTCGGGACGACACTGAAGCTTTCTTT. Encoded protein: CASSLKARDDTEAFF.

This clonotype was counted a few times. V usage is TRBV5-1 and J usage is TRBJ2-2, with D possibly TRBD2 on 6 matching bases. Germline V gene lookup returns CDR1 SGHRS and CDR2 YFSETQ. Trimming took 0 bases from V and 6 from J, leaving 9 bases between them. This CDR3 contains 14 residues. CDR3 amino acids: CASSLVGEAGELFF. In nucleotides, the CDR3 is TGCGCCAGCAGCTTGGTAGGGGAGGCCGGGGAGCTGTTTTTT.

The rearrangement joins TRBV10-2 to TRBJ1-1; D remains ambiguous. The germline V gene encodes CDR1 WSHSY and CDR2 SAAADI. The CDR3 contains 15 residues. The ends were cut back, 8 bases at V and 2 bases at J, with 18 bases in the middle. The DNA of the CDR3 is TGCGCCAGCGGTAACACAAGAGCAAGTAACACTGAAGCTTTCTTT. Translating gives CASGNTRASNTEAFF.

The chain carries TRBV10-3 and TRBJ1-1, with TRBD1 matching over 7 bases. The CDR3 contains 14 residues. The V segment lost 4 bases and the J segment 1 base; nucleotides outside the gene matches: 3. The V gene's germline CDR1 is ENHRY and CDR2 SYGVKD. CDR3 sequence: CAISVGQSNTEAFF. The DNA of the CDR3 is TGTGCCATCAGTGTGGGACAGTCGAACACTGAAGCTTTCTTT.

Comments on this clonotype: This sequence may be a read error, since a much larger clone differs from it by one base. The V call is TRBV7-2, the J call TRBJ1-1; D uncertain. The CDR3 covers 14 residues. Trimming stripped 2 bases from V and 2 bases from J, with 9 bases between. CDR1 and CDR2 (germline): SGHTA, FQGNSA. CDR3 in amino acids: CASSLMGINTEAFF. The CDR3 nucleotides read TGTGCCAGCAGCTTAATGGGCATAAACACTGAAGCTTTCTTT.

This clonotype was seen only a few times. The chain joins TRBV14 to TRBJ2-5; 10 nucleotides match TRBD1. This CDR3 spans 15 amino acids. Germline V gene lookup returns CDR1 SGHDN and CDR2 FVKESK. Trimming at V came to 2 bases and at J to 4 bases, leaving 4 bases not matched to a gene. The CDR3 is CASSQRQGARETQYF. DNA of the CDR3: TGTGCCAGCAGCCAACGACAGGGGGCGCGAGAGACCCAGTACTTC. Full variable domain (missing parts from reference TRBV14 and TRBJ2-5): EAGVTQFPSHSVIEKGQTVTLRCDPISGHDNLYWYRRVMGKEIKFLLHFVKESKQDESGMPNNRFLAERTGGTYSTLKVQPAELEDSGVYFCASSQRQGARETQYFGPGTRLLVL.

The chain carries TRBV4-2 and TRBJ2-3; 14 nucleotides line up with TRBD2. Germline V lookup: CDR1 LGHNA, CDR2 YNFKEQ. The CDR3 extends over 16 amino acids. The V and J ends lost 3 bases and 5 bases, in that order; junction bases with no gene match: 4. The CDR3 spells CASSHAGTSGGDTQYF. CDR3 coding DNA: TGTGCCAGCAGCCACGCGGGGACTAGCGGGGGAGATACGCAGTATTTT.

The chain uses TRBV14 and TRBJ2-2, with 8 bases that match TRBD2. J gave up 11 bases and V 4 bases, and 9 bases lay outside the gene matches. This CDR3 comprises 14 residues. Per the germline V gene, CDR1 is SGHDN and CDR2 is FVKESK. CDR3 nucleotides: TGTGCCAGCAGCCGCGCGGGAGGTTACAATGAGCTGTTTTTT. Translated: CASSRAGGYNELFF. The full variable domain, in which reference TRBV14 and TRBJ2-2 provide the parts outside the CDR3, is EAGVTQFPSHSVIEKGQTVTLRCDPISGHDNLYWYRRVMGKEIKFLLHFVKESKQDESGMPNNRFLAERTGGTYSTLKVQPAELEDSGVYFCASSRAGGYNELFFGEGSRLTVL.

This clonotype was observed a few times. The J gene is TRBJ1-6, the V gene TRBV25-1; D is unclear. V lost 3 bases and J 4 bases, leaving 7 bases between the germline ends. Germline CDR1 MGHDK, CDR2 SYGVNS. This CDR3 contains 14 residues. The CDR3 loop is CASSDGEYNSPLHF. The CDR3 DNA sequence: TGTGCCAGCAGTGATGGGGAATATAATTCACCCCTCCACTTT.

The table lists this clonotype with a few counts. The CDR3 nucleotides are TGTGCCAGCAGTCGGCCGGGACAGGGGAGAGACACTGAAGCTTTCTTT. This translates into CASSRPGQGRDTEAFF. The gene calls are TRBV12-3 or TRBV12-4 and TRBJ1-1; 10 positions agree with TRBD1. V gave up 5 bases and J gave up 3 bases; unmatched junction bases: 9. The CDR3 loop spans 16 amino acids.

This clonotype is medium-sized. The chain is built from TRBV6-2 or TRBV6-3 and TRBJ2-5; D may correspond to TRBD1 or TRBD2 (5 bases each). This CDR3 spans 13 amino acids. Germline V gene lookup returns CDR1 MNHEY and CDR2 SVGEGT. V was shortened by 0 bases and J by 6 bases, with 8 bases between the two germline ends. In DNA, the CDR3 is TGTGCCAGCAGTTACTCAAGGGGACAGACCCAGTACTTC. Translated: CASSYSRGQTQYF.

This clonotype was picked up one time. This may be a read error, as it is one base from a much larger clone. In this CDR3 the conserved last residue, phenylalanine or tryptophan, is missing, so a read error is likely. The gene calls are TRBV19 and TRBJ1-6; D is perhaps TRBD1 (5 bases). Trimming removed 6 bases at V and 2 bases at J, with 11 bases between. The CDR3 has 15 residues. The germline CDR1 and CDR2 sequences are LNHDA and SQIVND (reference sequence). The CDR3, as DNA: TGTGCCAGTAGGACCGGGACGCCCTATAATTCACCCCTCCACTCT. Protein: CASRTGTPYNSPLHS.

CDR3 region: CSVKGIAEQYF. The DNA for the CDR3 is TGCAGCGTAAAGGGGATAGCCGAGCAGTACTTC. The V call is TRBV29-1, the J call TRBJ2-7; weak D call: TRBD1 (5 bases). Germline V lookup: CDR1 SQVTM, CDR2 ANQGSEA. The CDR3 runs 11 residues. The V end lost 6 bases, the J end lost 6 bases, and 12 bases lay between the germline ends.

This clonotype occurred a few times. This rearrangement joins TRBV7-9 to TRBJ1-2; 8 positions match TRBD1. Germline V gene lookup returns CDR1 SEHNR and CDR2 FQNEAQ (reference sequence). This CDR3 has 12 amino acids. Trimming cost V 5 bases and J 7 bases; bases outside gene matches: 3. This chain's CDR3 is CASSLDRGGYTF. In DNA, the CDR3 is TGTGCCAGCAGCCTAGACAGGGGTGGCTACACCTTC.

The chain couples TRBV7-9 to TRBJ1-1; a possible D gene is TRBD1 (5 bases). Germline CDR1 reads SEHNR; CDR2 reads FQNEAQ (reference sequence). Trimming took off 4 bases at V and 1 base at J, with 10 bases between the two ends. CDR3 size: 14 residues. CDR3 amino acids: CASSWDVGNTEAFF. The CDR3 nucleotides are TGTGCCAGCAGCTGGGACGTCGGGAACACTGAAGCTTTCTTT. The whole variable domain, filled in from reference TRBV7-9 and TRBJ1-1, reads DTGVSQNPRHKITKRGQNVTFRCDPISEHNRLYWYRQTLGQGPEFLTYFQNEAQLEKSRLLSDRFSAERPKGSFSTLEIQRTEQGDSAMYLCASSWDVGNTEAFFGQGTRLTVV.

V is TRBV4-1 and J is TRBJ2-1, with a possible D match to TRBD2 (5 bases). CDR3 size: 16 residues. V dropped 4 bases and J dropped 0 bases, with 13 bases sitting between them. Germline-derived CDR1 and CDR2 are MGHRA and YSYEKL. The DNA of the CDR3 is TGCGCCAGCAGCCCCGTTGAGCGGACCTCCTACAATGAGCAGTTCTTC. This translates into CASSPVERTSYNEQFF.